Listed below are T cell receptor beta chains from one sample, sequenced in a study of patients and donors after allogeneic stem cell transplantation. TCRdb fed the RT-PCR reads into MiXCR, producing one record per CDR3 protein. The repertoire holds over 150,000 distinct CDR3 sequences, with 25% to 35% as singletons. The sample was blood, either unsorted or a sorted T cell fraction (not recorded which). The receptors were sampled from a human donor who was either an allogeneic HSCT recipient or a stem cell or donor lymphocyte infusion donor (not recorded which). It is not recorded whose cells these are; they may come from a transplant donor. CDR3s include the opening cysteine and the closing phenylalanine or tryptophan.

J gene,V gene,CDR3 protein
TRBJ2-7,TRBV6-5,CASSPYPTAEQYF
TRBJ2-3,TRBV24-1,CATSGSRDTQYF
TRBJ1-1,TRBV4-3,CASSPQTENTEAFF
TRBJ2-1,TRBV4-1,CASSQVATSVYNEQFF
TRBJ1-1,TRBV29-1,CSVPRPPGDTEAFF
TRBJ2-4,TRBV28,CASSWSWGAKNIQYF
TRBJ1-2,TRBV11-2,CASSLDGSHYYGYTF
TRBJ1-4,TRBV28,CASSAPGTGNEKLFF
TRBJ2-1,TRBV5-1,CASSLGGLYNEQFF
TRBJ1-1,TRBV5-1,CASRTGDFEAFF
TRBJ2-7,TRBV5-4,CASSFESYEQYF
TRBJ2-1,TRBV7-6,CASSLVASNEQFF
TRBJ2-1,TRBV7-3,CASSPLTSGNHNEQFF
TRBJ2-1,TRBV4-2,CASSQLAGALMGNEQFF
TRBJ2-3,TRBV6-6,CASSYSRGPDTQYF